This T cell receptor beta chain was sequenced for a study of ipilimumab plus nivolumab after autologous stem cell transplantation. The CDR3 is made up of 16 amino acids. Germline V lookup: CDR1 MGHRA, CDR2 YSYEKL. The ends lost 0 bases at V and 11 bases at J; junction bases unmatched: 8. Data came from immunoSEQ multiplex PCR; TCRdb stores just in-frame clones and leaves some out. This sample has 84,000 or so clones, with under 85% found just once. Sequencing was performed on PBMCs, taken in a trial of ipilimumab plus nivolumab as post-transplant consolidation. The V gene is TRBV4-1, the J gene TRBJ1-6, with TRBD1 matching 9 bases. The clonotype was recovered from a male donor with diffuse large B-cell lymphoma. This CDR3 reads CASSQEGGQGLTPLHF. The CDR3 coding sequence is TGCGCCAGCAGCCAAGAAGGGGGACAGGGTTTGACACCCCTCCACTTT.